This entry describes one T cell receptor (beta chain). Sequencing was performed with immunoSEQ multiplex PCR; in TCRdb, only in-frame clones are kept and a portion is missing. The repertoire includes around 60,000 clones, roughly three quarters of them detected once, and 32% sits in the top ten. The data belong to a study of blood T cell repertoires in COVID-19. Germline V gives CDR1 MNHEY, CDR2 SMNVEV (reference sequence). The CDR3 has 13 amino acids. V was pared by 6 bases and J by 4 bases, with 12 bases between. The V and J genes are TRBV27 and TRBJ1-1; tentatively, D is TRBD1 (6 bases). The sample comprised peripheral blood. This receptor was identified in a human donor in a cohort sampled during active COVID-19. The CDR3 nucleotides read TGTGCCAGCAGCCTAAGGACAGCCACTGAAGCTTTCTTT. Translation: CASSLRTATEAFF.